This is a list of T cell receptor beta chains from one sample in a study of blood T cell repertoires in COVID-19. Method: immunoSEQ multiplex PCR; TCRdb's copy keeps in-frame clones and lacks some. This sample has approximately 68,000 clones, with about nine tenths found just once. The sequencing input was peripheral blood. The receptors were gathered from a man over 45 with active COVID-19. CDR3s include the opening cysteine and the closing phenylalanine or tryptophan. Some rows have no size entry. The others give once, few or many, or a class for an expanded clone.

V gene	clone size	J gene	CDR3 protein
TRBV19	NA	TRBJ2-3	CASLMRGQGSDTQYF
TRBV5-6	NA	TRBJ2-6	CASSLYGGQGAGANVLTF
TRBV3-1/TRBV3-2	NA	TRBJ2-5	CASSRAQGAETQYF
TRBV3-1/TRBV3-2	NA	TRBJ2-1	CASSQEAGGPYEQFF
TRBV5-5	NA	TRBJ2-7	CASSFALVGVGSYEQYF
TRBV28	NA	TRBJ2-2	CASSPLRGTGELFF
TRBV28	NA	TRBJ1-1	CASSFFGWDTEAFF
TRBV6-1	NA	TRBJ2-3	CASSDHLAGGPSFWDTQYF
TRBV2	NA	TRBJ1-1	CASSHQGARGTEAFF
TRBV7-2	NA	TRBJ2-7	CASSLFTGNEQYF
TRBV4-3	NA	TRBJ2-3	CASSIHRGPGTDTQYF
TRBV4-3	NA	TRBJ1-2	CASSQGIMGPRRVGYTF
TRBV5-1	NA	TRBJ1-1	CASSLATGRATEAFF
TRBV5-5	NA	TRBJ2-1	CASSLGPEVSYNEQFF
TRBV5-8	NA	TRBJ1-2	CASSRVDYGYTF
TRBV21-1	few	TRBJ2-7	CASSNSSRVVIYEQYF
TRBV5-4	NA	TRBJ1-4	CASSVGQSPIEKLFF
TRBV2	NA	TRBJ1-5	CASAVDSSNQPQHF
TRBV3-1/TRBV3-2	NA	TRBJ1-2	CGGSPGGYTF
TRBV27	NA	TRBJ2-1	CASSEQGVLLFNEQFF
TRBV4-3	NA	TRBJ1-4	CASSQDTGHAEKLFF
TRBV5-5	NA	TRBJ1-5	CASSLQGGAWQPQHF
TRBV27	NA	TRBJ2-3	CASSFRQGFGRDTQYF
TRBV2	NA	TRBJ1-5	CASVRQGNQPQHF
TRBV4-2	NA	TRBJ1-4	CASSRDRGLEKLFF
TRBV5-5	few	TRBJ1-3	CASSPGQISGNTIYF
TRBV19	few	TRBJ2-7	CASSTAGGPSYEQYF
TRBV7-9	NA	TRBJ1-1	CASSPETGTGWNEAFF
TRBV7-9	once	TRBJ2-3	CASSSKGTFRDTQYF
TRBV19	NA	TRBJ2-3	CASTTHGTSDTQYF
TRBV28	once	TRBJ2-5	CASSRTGTAQETQYF
TRBV6-5	NA	TRBJ1-5	CASSSPGHSGQPQHF
TRBV5-6	NA	TRBJ1-1	CASSRTGVNTEAFF
TRBV27	NA	TRBJ2-3	CASSLQGRADTQYF
TRBV7-2	once	TRBJ2-6	CASSHRLGSGANVLTF
TRBV4-1	once	TRBJ1-2	CASSQDSRYIGYTF
TRBV18	NA	TRBJ2-5	CASSINREETQYF
TRBV7-9	NA	TRBJ2-5	CASSPWGMAGEETQYF
TRBV5-1	NA	TRBJ2-3	CASNLGGVDTQYF
TRBV6-2/TRBV6-3	NA	TRBJ2-7	CASIPVWGREQYF
TRBV7-8	few	TRBJ1-5	CASSQKRTGQQPQHF
TRBV24-1	NA	TRBJ2-1	CATSDFGRGDEQFF
TRBV7-9	NA	TRBJ1-5	CASSPRGGEELPQHF
TRBV7-2	NA	TRBJ2-5	CASSLEQGYQETQYF
TRBV9	NA	TRBJ1-4	CASSVEDGGVGEKLFF
TRBV11-3	NA	TRBJ2-5	CASSLVSGGTQYF